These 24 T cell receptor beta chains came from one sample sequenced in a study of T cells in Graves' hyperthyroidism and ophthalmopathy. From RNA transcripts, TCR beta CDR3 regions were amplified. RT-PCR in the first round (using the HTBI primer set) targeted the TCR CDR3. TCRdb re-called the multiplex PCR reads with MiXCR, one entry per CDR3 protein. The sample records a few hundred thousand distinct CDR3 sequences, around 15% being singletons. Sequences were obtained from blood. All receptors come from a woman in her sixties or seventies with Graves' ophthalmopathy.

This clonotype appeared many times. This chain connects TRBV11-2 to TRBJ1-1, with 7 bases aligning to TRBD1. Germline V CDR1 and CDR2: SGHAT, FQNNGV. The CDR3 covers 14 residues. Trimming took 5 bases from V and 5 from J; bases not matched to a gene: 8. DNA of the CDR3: TGTGCCAGCAGCGACCACAGGGGAGGAACTGAAGCTTTCTTT. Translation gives CASSDHRGGTEAFF.

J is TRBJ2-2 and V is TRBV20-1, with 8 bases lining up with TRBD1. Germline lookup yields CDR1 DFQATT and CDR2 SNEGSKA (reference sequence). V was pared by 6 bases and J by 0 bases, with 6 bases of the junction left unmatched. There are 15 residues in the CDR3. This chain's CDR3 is CSAPGQASNTGELFF. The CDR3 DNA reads TGCAGTGCGCCGGGACAGGCTTCGAACACCGGGGAGCTGTTTTTT.

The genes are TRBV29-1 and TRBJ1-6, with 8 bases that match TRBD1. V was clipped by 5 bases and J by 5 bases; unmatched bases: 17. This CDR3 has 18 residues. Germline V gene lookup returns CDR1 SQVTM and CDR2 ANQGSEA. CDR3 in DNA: TGCAGCGTTTACCCTCCCGTTGGACAGGGAAAGGATAATTCACCCCTCCACTTT. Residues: CSVYPPVGQGKDNSPLHF.

CDR3 DNA sequence: TGCAGCGTCCTCCTTGCGGGAGCCTCCTACGAGCAGTACTTC. This translates into CSVLLAGASYEQYF. The chain employs TRBV29-1 and TRBJ2-7, with 7 bases matching TRBD2. Germline values: CDR1 SQVTM, CDR2 ANQGSEA. Trimming at V came to 6 bases and at J to 0 bases, leaving 8 bases not matched to a gene. The length of the CDR3 is 14 residues.

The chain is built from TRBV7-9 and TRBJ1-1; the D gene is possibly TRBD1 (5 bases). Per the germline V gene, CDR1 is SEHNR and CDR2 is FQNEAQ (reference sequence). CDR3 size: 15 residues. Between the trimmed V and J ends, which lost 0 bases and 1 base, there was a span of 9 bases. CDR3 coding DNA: TGTGCCAGCAGCTTAGCGAGGGACGGGAACACTGAAGCTTTCTTT. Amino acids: CASSLARDGNTEAFF.

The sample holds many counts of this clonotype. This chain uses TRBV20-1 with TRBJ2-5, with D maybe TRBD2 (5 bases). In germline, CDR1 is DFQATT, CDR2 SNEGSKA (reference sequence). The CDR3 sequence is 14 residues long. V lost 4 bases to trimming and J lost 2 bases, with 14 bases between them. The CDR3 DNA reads TGCAGTGCTATCCCGGGAAGGCGACAAGAGACCCAGTACTTC. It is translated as CSAIPGRRQETQYF.

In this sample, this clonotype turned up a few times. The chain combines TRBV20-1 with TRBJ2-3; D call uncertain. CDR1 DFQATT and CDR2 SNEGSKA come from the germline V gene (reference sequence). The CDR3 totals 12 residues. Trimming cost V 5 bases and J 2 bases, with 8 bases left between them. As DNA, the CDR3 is TGCAGTGCTGGCTCTTTCACAGATACGCAGTATTTT. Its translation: CSAGSFTDTQYF.

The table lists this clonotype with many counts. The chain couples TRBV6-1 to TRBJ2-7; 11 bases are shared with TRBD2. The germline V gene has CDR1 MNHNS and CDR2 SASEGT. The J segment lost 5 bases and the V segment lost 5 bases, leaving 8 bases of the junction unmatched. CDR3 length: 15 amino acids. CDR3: CASSFLAGGLHEQYF. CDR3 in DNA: TGTGCCAGCAGTTTCCTAGCGGGAGGTCTCCACGAGCAGTACTTC.

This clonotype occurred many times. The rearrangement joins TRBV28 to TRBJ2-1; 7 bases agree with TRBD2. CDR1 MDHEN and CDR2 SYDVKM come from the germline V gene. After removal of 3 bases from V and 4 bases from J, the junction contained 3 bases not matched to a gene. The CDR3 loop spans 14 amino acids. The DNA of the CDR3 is TGTGCCAGCAGTTTTCTAGCGGCATACAATGAGCAGTTCTTC. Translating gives CASSFLAAYNEQFF.

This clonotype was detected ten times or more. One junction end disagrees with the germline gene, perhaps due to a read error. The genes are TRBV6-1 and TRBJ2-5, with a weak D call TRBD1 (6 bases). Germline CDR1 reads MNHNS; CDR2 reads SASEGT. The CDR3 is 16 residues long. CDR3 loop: CASSEIVGRGQATQYF. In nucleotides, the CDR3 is TGTGCCAGCAGTGAAATCGTCGGCAGGGGACAAGCGACCCAGTACTTC.

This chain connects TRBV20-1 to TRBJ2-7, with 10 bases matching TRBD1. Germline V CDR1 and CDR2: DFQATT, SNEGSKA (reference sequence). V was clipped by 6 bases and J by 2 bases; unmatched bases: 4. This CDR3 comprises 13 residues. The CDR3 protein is CSARQGAPYEQYF. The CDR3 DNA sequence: TGCAGTGCGCGACAGGGGGCGCCCTACGAGCAGTACTTC.

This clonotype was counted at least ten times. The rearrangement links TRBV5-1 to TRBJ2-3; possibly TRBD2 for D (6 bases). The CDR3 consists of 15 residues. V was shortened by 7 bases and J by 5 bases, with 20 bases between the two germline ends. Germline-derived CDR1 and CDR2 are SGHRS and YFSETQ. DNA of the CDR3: TGCGCCAGCGATCCTCGCGGGGCCCGGGGAGATACGCAGTATTTT. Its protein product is CASDPRGARGDTQYF.

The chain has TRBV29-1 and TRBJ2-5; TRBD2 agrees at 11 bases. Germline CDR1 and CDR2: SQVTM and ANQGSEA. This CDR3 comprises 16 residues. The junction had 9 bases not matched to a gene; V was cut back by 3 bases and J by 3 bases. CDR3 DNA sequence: TGCAGCGTTGACGGGCTAGCGGGAGGAGGGAAAGAGACCCAGTACTTC. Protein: CSVDGLAGGGKETQYF.

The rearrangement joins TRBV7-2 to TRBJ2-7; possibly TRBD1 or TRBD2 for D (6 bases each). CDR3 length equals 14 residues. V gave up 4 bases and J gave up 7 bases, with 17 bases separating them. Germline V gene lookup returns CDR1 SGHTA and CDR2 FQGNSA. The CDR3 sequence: CASSWGGRGGEQYF. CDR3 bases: TGTGCCAGCAGCTGGGGAGGCAGGGGTGGGGAGCAGTACTTC.

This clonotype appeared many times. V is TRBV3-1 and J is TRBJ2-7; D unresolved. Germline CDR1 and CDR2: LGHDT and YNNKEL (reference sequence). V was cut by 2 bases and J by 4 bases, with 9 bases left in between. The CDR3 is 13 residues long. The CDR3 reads CASSQPLGYEQYF. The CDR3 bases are TGTGCCAGCAGCCAACCCCTTGGGTACGAGCAGTACTTC.

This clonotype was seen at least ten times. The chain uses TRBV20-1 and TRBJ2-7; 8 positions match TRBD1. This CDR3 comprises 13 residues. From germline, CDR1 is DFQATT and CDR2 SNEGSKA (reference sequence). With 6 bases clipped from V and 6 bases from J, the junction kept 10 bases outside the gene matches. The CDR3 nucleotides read TGCAGTGCCAGGGCTCAGGGGGCGGTCGAGCAGTACTTC. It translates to CSARAQGAVEQYF.

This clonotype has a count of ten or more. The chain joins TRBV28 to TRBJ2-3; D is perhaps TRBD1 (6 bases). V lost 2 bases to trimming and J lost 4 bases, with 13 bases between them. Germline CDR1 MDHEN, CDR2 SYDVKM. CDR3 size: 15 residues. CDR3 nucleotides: TGTGCCAGCAGTTTAAGGTCCCCAGGGGCAGATACGCAGTATTTT. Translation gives CASSLRSPGADTQYF.

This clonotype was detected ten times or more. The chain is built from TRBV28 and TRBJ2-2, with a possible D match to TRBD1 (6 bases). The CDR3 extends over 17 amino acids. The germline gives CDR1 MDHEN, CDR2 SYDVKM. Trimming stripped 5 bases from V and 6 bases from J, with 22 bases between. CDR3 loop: CASSTSGTRVKPGELFF. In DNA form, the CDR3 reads TGTGCCAGCAGTACCTCCGGGACACGTGTGAAACCCGGGGAGCTGTTTTTT.

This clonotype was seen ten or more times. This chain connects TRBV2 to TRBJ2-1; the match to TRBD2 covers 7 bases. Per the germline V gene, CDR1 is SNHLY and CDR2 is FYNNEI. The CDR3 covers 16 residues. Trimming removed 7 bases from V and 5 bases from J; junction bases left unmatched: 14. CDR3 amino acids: CASTLLTAGANNEQFF. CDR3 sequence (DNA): TGTGCCAGCACCCTGTTAACGGCGGGAGCTAACAATGAGCAGTTCTTC. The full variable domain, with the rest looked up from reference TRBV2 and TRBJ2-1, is EPEVTQTPSHQVTQMGQEVILRCVPISNHLYFYWYRQILGQKVEFLVSFYNNEISEKSEIFDDQFSVERPDGSNFTLKIRSTKLEDSAMYFCASTLLTAGANNEQFFGPGTRLTVL.

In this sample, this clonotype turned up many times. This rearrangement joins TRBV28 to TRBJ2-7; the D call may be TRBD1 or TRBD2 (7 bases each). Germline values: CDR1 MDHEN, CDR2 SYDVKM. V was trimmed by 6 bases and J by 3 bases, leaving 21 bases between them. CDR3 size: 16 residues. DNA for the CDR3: TGTGCCAGCAGGTCCGGCGGGGGACAGAGATACTACGAGCAGTACTTC. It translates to CASRSGGGQRYYEQYF.

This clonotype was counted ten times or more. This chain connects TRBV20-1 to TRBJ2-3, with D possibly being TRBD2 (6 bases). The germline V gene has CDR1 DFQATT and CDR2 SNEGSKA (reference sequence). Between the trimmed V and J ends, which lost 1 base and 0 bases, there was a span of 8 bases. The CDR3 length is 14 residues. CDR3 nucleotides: TGCAGTGCTAGAGCGGGGACTAGCACAGATACGCAGTATTTT. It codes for CSARAGTSTDTQYF.

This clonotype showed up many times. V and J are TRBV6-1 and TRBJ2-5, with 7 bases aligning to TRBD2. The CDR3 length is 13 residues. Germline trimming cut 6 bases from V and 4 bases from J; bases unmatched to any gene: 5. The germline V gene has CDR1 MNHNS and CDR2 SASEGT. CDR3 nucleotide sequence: TGTGCCAGCAGGGGAGGGGAAGGAGAGACCCAGTACTTC. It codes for CASRGGEGETQYF.

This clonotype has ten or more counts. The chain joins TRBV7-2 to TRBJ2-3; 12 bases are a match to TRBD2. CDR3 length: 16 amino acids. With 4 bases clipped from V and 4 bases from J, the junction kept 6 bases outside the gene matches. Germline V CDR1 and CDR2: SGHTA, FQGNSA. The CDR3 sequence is CASSSETSGSADTQYF. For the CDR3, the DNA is TGTGCCAGCAGCTCTGAGACTAGCGGGAGCGCAGATACGCAGTATTTT.

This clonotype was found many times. CDR3 loop: CASSFGGGRETQYF. The CDR3, as DNA: TGTGCCAGCAGCTTTGGGGGGGGTCGAGAGACCCAGTACTTC. The chain links TRBV5-5 to TRBJ2-5; 7 positions agree with TRBD2. Germline CDR1 SGHKS, CDR2 YYEKEE (reference sequence). This CDR3 contains 14 residues. With V trimmed by 2 bases and J by 4 bases, 5 bases remained unmatched. The full variable domain, rest sourced from reference TRBV5-5 and TRBJ2-5, is DAGVTQSPTHLIKTRGQQVTLRCSPISGHKSVSWYQQVLGQGPQFIFQYYEKEERGRGNFPDRFSARQFPNYSSELNVNALLLGDSALYLCASSFGGGRETQYFGPGTRLLVL.